Sequencing of this T cell receptor beta chain was carried out in a study of response to subunit inactivated influenza vaccine. Study-level results: Researchers suggested that each seasonal influenza vaccination recruits few new T cells.

TCRdb passed the RT-PCR reads through MiXCR, listing each CDR3 protein once. This table has hundreds of thousands of distinct CDR3 sequences, approximately 15% appearing once. Trimming took off 0 bases at V and 0 bases at J, with 9 bases between the two ends. Germline assignment: CDR1 DFQATT and CDR2 SNEGSKA (reference sequence). The CDR3 is made up of 14 amino acids. There are a few counts of this clonotype. As yet, its antigen is unknown. The source was CD4+ T cells sorted from PBMCs, collected less than 30 months after vaccination. This chain links TRBV20-1 with TRBJ2-7; D is undetermined. This sequence was found in a man between 50 and 75 years old who received an inactivated influenza vaccine. Here the CDR3 DNA reads TGCAGTGCTAGAGATTGGGGAAACTCCTACGAGCAGTACTTC. This gives the protein CSARDWGNSYEQYF.